This is a list of T cell receptor beta chains from one sample in a study of T cell repertoires in aging, cancer and after chemotherapy. TCRdb called the multiplex PCR reads again in MiXCR, with one record for every CDR3 protein. The profile covers about 8,000 distinct CDR3 sequences, with approximately 31% appearing a single time and approximately 3.8% taken by the ten largest. Sequenced sample: blood. Receptors were obtained from a human donor in good health. Both conserved end residues are part of each CDR3. Each record gives: D gene, V gene, clone size, J gene, CDR3 protein, CDR3 DNA. A D gene is named only where the DNA matches it firmly. The size field is filled for only some rows; it gives once, few, many or a size class.

-	TRBV5-4	-	TRBJ1-2	CASSLGPGEDGYTF	TGTGCCAGCAGCTTGGGGCCGGGTGAAGATGGCTACACCTTC
TRBD2	TRBV11-1	-	TRBJ2-1	CASSSRGGTYNEQFF	TGTGCCAGCAGCTCGCGGGGGGGGACCTACAATGAGCAGTTCTTC
TRBD1	TRBV27	few	TRBJ1-6	CASKGGNYNSPLHF	TGTGCCAGCAAAGGGGGCAACTATAATTCACCCCTCCACTTT
TRBD2	TRBV20-1	-	TRBJ2-3	CSAETLPVAGESTDTQYF	TGCAGTGCCGAGACCCTCCCGGTAGCGGGGGAGAGCACAGATACGCAGTATTTT
TRBD2	TRBV27	-	TRBJ2-5	CASSLTSGDVKTQYF	TGTGCCAGCAGTCTTACTAGCGGGGATGTAAAGACCCAGTACTTC
-	TRBV18	few	TRBJ2-5	CASSPDPGETQYF	TGTGCCAGCTCACCTGACCCCGGGGAGACCCAGTACTTC
-	TRBV27	-	TRBJ1-6	CASSLSGGGRSPLHF	TGTGCCAGCAGTTTATCGGGGGGGGGTAGATCACCCCTCCACTTT
-	TRBV12-3/TRBV12-4	few	TRBJ1-1	CASIRDRLTEAFF	TGTGCCAGCATCCGAGACAGACTTACTGAAGCTTTCTTT
-	TRBV18	medium-sized	TRBJ2-2	CASSPHHASGELFF	TGTGCCAGCTCACCCCACCATGCGTCAGGGGAGCTGTTTTTT
-	TRBV19	-	TRBJ2-1	CASSMGTGPGGEQFF	TGTGCCAGTAGTATGGGGACGGGACCCGGAGGCGAGCAGTTCTTC
-	TRBV5-4	once	TRBJ1-2	CASSLGGLGYGYTF	TGTGCCAGCAGCCTAGGGGGTTTAGGCTATGGCTACACCTTC
-	TRBV5-6	-	TRBJ1-2	CASSPYYQGPRGYTF	TGTGCCAGCAGCCCGTATTATCAGGGACCGCGCGGCTACACCTTC
-	TRBV6-5	few	TRBJ2-7	CASSYSKTVGNSYEQYF	TGTGCCAGCAGTTACTCGAAAACGGTGGGGAATTCCTACGAGCAGTACTTC
-	TRBV10-3	-	TRBJ2-7	CAISDDWNEQYF	TGTGCCATCAGTGACGACTGGAACGAGCAGTACTTC
-	TRBV5-4	-	TRBJ2-5	CASSLLGETQYF	TGTGCCAGCAGCTTGTTGGGAGAGACCCAGTACTTC
-	TRBV4-2	few	TRBJ1-5	CASSQEGAEFQPQHF	TGTGCCAGCAGCCAAGAAGGGGCAGAATTCCAGCCCCAGCATTTT
-	TRBV5-6	-	TRBJ2-2	CASSVQESGELFF	TGTGCCAGCAGCGTACAGGAATCCGGGGAGCTGTTTTTT
-	TRBV6-6	-	TRBJ1-3	CASSSPREDGNTIYF	TGTGCCAGCAGTTCGCCGAGAGAGGATGGAAACACCATATATTTT
-	TRBV19	medium-sized	TRBJ1-2	CASSTTGDGYTF	TGTGCCAGTAGTACGACAGGTGATGGCTACACCTTC
-	TRBV12-3/TRBV12-4	-	TRBJ1-6	CASSDAGARSLNSPLHF	TGTGCCAGCAGTGATGCAGGGGCGCGCTCCCTAAATTCACCCCTCCACTTT
-	TRBV15	few	TRBJ2-5	CATSRDPARSETQYF	TGTGCCACCAGCAGAGATCCGGCCAGGAGCGAGACCCAGTACTTC
-	TRBV24-1	-	TRBJ2-5	CATSDLSGETQYF	TGTGCCACCAGTGATTTGTCCGGAGAGACCCAGTACTTC
TRBD1	TRBV10-3	few	TRBJ1-2	CAISHRGTYGYTF	TGTGCCATCAGTCACAGGGGTACCTATGGCTACACCTTC
-	TRBV29-1	medium-sized	TRBJ1-2	CSVGKEIGYTF	TGCAGCGTTGGTAAGGAGATAGGCTACACCTTC
-	TRBV18	few	TRBJ2-7	CASSLTGGPYEQYF	TGTGCCAGCTCCCTGACAGGTGGACCCTACGAGCAGTACTTC
-	TRBV6-5	few	TRBJ1-1	CASSRDRRQAFF	TGTGCCAGCAGCCGGGACCGCCGGCAAGCTTTCTTT
-	TRBV6-2/TRBV6-3	few	TRBJ2-7	CASSYSRGGSYEQYF	TGTGCCAGCAGTTACTCGAGGGGGGGCTCCTACGAGCAGTACTTC
-	TRBV6-5	medium-sized	TRBJ2-3	CASSYGAPSPDTQYF	TGTGCCAGCAGTTACGGGGCCCCTTCGCCAGATACGCAGTATTTT
-	TRBV14	few	TRBJ1-2	CASSPTGGGPGNYGYTF	TGTGCCAGCAGCCCCACGGGCGGGGGGCCCGGCAACTATGGCTACACCTTC
-	TRBV30	few	TRBJ2-7	CAWRQRREQYF	TGTGCCTGGAGACAAAGGAGGGAGCAGTACTTC
-	TRBV12-3/TRBV12-4	-	TRBJ2-1	CASSWVRDGNEQFF	TGTGCCAGCAGTTGGGTTAGGGATGGCAATGAGCAGTTCTTC
-	TRBV19	-	TRBJ1-1	CASSIDLGFLSTEAFF	TGTGCCAGTAGTATAGATCTCGGGTTCTTGAGCACTGAAGCTTTCTTT
-	TRBV6-4	few	TRBJ2-3	CASSGTWKDTQYF	TGTGCCAGCAGTGGAACGTGGAAAGATACGCAGTATTTT
TRBD1	TRBV27	-	TRBJ1-2	CASSNRGLPNYGYTF	TGTGCCAGCAGTAACAGGGGCTTGCCTAACTATGGCTACACCTTC
-	TRBV19	-	TRBJ2-7	CASSPRGLEQYF	TGTGCCAGTAGTCCTCGGGGGCTTGAGCAGTACTTC
TRBD1	TRBV27	medium-sized	TRBJ2-3	CASRYGQGQQYF	TGTGCCAGCAGGTACGGACAGGGGCAGCAGTATTTT
-	TRBV7-9	-	TRBJ1-2	CASSVDSGGYTF	TGTGCCAGCAGCGTCGACAGTGGGGGCTACACCTTC
-	TRBV5-5	few	TRBJ2-7	CASSLEGSTHEQYF	TGTGCCAGCAGCTTGGAAGGGTCAACTCACGAGCAGTACTTC
-	TRBV5-6	few	TRBJ1-5	CASSYVPDRVSQPQHF	TGTGCCAGCAGCTACGTACCTGACCGCGTTTCTCAGCCCCAGCATTTT
TRBD1	TRBV29-1	-	TRBJ1-2	CSVDDRVNGYTF	TGCAGCGTTGATGACAGGGTAAATGGCTACACCTTC
TRBD2	TRBV5-4	few	TRBJ2-3	CASSLPRAGGADTQYF	TGTGCCAGCAGCTTACCAAGGGCGGGGGGCGCAGATACGCAGTATTTT
-	TRBV6-6	medium-sized	TRBJ2-1	CASSYTGNEQFF	TGTGCCAGCAGTTACACCGGAAATGAGCAGTTCTTC
-	TRBV13	-	TRBJ1-1	CASSLYGNTEAFF	TGTGCCAGCAGCTTATACGGGAACACTGAAGCTTTCTTT
-	TRBV5-4	once	TRBJ2-2	CASSQRGGTNTGELFF	TGTGCCAGCAGCCAGAGAGGGGGGACGAACACCGGGGAGCTGTTTTTT
-	TRBV27	-	TRBJ1-1	CASSPLADTEAFF	TGTGCCAGCAGCCCCTTGGCAGACACTGAAGCTTTCTTT
-	TRBV7-9	-	TRBJ2-3	CASSLIGQRTDTQYF	TGTGCCAGCAGCTTAATCGGTCAGCGCACAGATACGCAGTATTTT
TRBD1	TRBV6-5	-	TRBJ2-7	CASSYSGTGGDEQYF	TGTGCCAGCAGTTACTCGGGGACAGGGGGCGACGAGCAGTACTTC
TRBD1	TRBV18	few	TRBJ1-2	CASSPPDRTGVGYTF	TGTGCCAGCTCACCACCGGATAGGACAGGGGTAGGCTACACCTTC
-	TRBV19	-	TRBJ1-5	CASSSSGTRRGDYSNQPQHF	TGTGCCAGTAGTTCCTCCGGGACAAGAAGGGGGGATTATAGCAATCAGCCCCAGCATTTT
-	TRBV6-2/TRBV6-3	-	TRBJ1-2	CASGIWANYGYTF	TGTGCCAGCGGTATCTGGGCTAACTATGGCTACACCTTC
-	TRBV18	few	TRBJ2-7	CASSRVGGSEQYF	TGTGCCAGCTCACGAGTTGGGGGGAGCGAGCAGTACTTC
TRBD1	TRBV27	few	TRBJ2-7	CASSLGTGPDRQYF	TGTGCCAGCAGTTTGGGGACAGGGCCTGACCGGCAGTACTTC
-	TRBV10-3	-	TRBJ1-3	CAIGRGPSGNTIYF	TGTGCCATCGGTCGAGGTCCCTCTGGAAACACCATATATTTT
TRBD2	TRBV30	-	TRBJ2-5	CAWRAGRSGLETQYF	TGTGCCTGGAGAGCGGGAAGAAGTGGGTTGGAGACCCAGTACTTC
TRBD1	TRBV27	few	TRBJ2-7	CASRPIGTGIYEQYF	TGTGCCAGCAGACCCATCGGGACAGGGATTTACGAGCAGTACTTC
-	TRBV19	once	TRBJ2-7	CASSAGTSQRDEQYF	TGTGCCAGTAGTGCAGGGACTTCACAAAGGGACGAGCAGTACTTC